This TCR beta chain was captured by sequencing in a study of siplizumab effects on memory and regulatory T cells. Overall study findings and caveats: Naive T cells were seemingly more diverse than memory cells, and major contributions to the alloresponse seemed to be made by them.

Worth noting for this clone: As yet, its antigen is unknown.

Trimming at V came to 3 bases and at J to 3 bases, leaving 11 bases not matched to a gene. This CDR3 spans 17 amino acids. Per the germline V gene, CDR1 is SGHRS and CDR2 is YFSETQ. Clones were read by immunoSEQ multiplex PCR, and TCRdb kept only the in-frame ones, dropping some. Of approximately 94,000 clones in the sample, 90% to 95% were seen once. The clonotype originates from a human donor in good health. The sequencing input was CD8+ T cells sorted from blood. The rearrangement joins TRBV5-1 to TRBJ1-2; 10 positions match TRBD1. CDR3 region: CASSSPPGTGEDYGYTF. The CDR3 region has the DNA TGCGCCAGCAGCTCACCCCCCGGGACAGGGGAGGACTATGGCTACACCTTC.